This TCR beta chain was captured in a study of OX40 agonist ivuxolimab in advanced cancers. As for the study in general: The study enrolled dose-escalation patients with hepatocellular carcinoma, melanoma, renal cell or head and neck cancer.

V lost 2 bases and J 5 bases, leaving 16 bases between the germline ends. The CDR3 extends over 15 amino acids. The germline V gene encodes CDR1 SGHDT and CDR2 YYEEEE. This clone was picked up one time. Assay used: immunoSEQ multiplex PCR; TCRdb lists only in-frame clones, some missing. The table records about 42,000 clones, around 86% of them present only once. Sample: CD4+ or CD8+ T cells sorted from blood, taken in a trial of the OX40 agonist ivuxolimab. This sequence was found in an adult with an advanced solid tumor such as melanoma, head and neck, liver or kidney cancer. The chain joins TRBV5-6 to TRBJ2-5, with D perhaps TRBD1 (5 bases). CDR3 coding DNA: TGTGCCAGCAGCTTAGCCAGGGAAATTTGGGAGACCCAGTACTTC. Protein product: CASSLAREIWETQYF.